These 21 T cell receptor beta chains share one sample of origin, sequenced in a study of blood T cell repertoires in COVID-19. The data were produced by immunoSEQ multiplex PCR, yet TCRdb's version contains in-frame clones alone and is incomplete. The data contain tens of thousands of clones, roughly 80% of them seen just once; the ten biggest clones take up roughly 6.3%. Sequencing was done on a sample of peripheral blood. The receptors shown here come from a man between 65 and 80 years old with COVID-19, enrolled during active disease.

V gene TRBV10-1 combines with J gene TRBJ1-5; TRBD1 aligns across 10 bases. Looked up from germline, CDR1 is WNHNN and CDR2 is SYGVQD (reference sequence). The CDR3 is 17 amino acids. V gave up 6 bases and J gave up 4 bases; unmatched junction bases: 12. The CDR3 DNA follows: TGCGCCAGCAGGGGAAAAGGACAGGGGGAGGGAAATCAGCCCCAGCATTTT. This gives the protein CASRGKGQGEGNQPQHF.

This clone has just one count. The J gene is TRBJ1-4, the V gene TRBV19; 9 bases align to TRBD1. From germline, CDR1 is LNHDA and CDR2 SQIVND (reference sequence). V dropped 3 bases and J dropped 7; count of bases not matched to a gene: 6. This CDR3 comprises 15 residues. The DNA for the CDR3 is TGTGCCAGTAGTATCTCCGGGACAGGGCGTGAAAAACTGTTTTTT. It encodes CASSISGTGREKLFF.

The V gene is TRBV19, the J gene TRBJ1-2; TRBD1 matches 9 bases. There are 15 residues in the CDR3. CDR1 LNHDA and CDR2 SQIVND come from the germline V gene (reference sequence). Trimming took 4 bases from V and 4 from J; bases not matched to a gene: 7. CDR3 protein: CASSTSGQGLYGYTF. The CDR3 bases are TGTGCCAGTAGTACATCGGGACAGGGCCTCTATGGCTACACCTTC.

The chain recombines TRBV5-4 with TRBJ2-1; TRBD1 aligns across 7 bases. After removal of 4 bases from V and 7 bases from J, the junction contained 2 bases not matched to a gene. CDR1 and CDR2 from the germline V gene are SGHNT and YYREEE (reference sequence). The CDR3 is made up of 12 amino acids. The DNA for the CDR3 is TGTGCCAGCAGCCTGACAGGGAATGAGCAGTTCTTC. Its translation: CASSLTGNEQFF.

This clone was recorded only once. This rearrangement joins TRBV10-3 to TRBJ2-7, with TRBD2 as a possible D gene (5 bases). This CDR3 has 16 residues. Trimming pared 2 bases from V and 3 bases from J, leaving 17 bases between. The germline V gene has CDR1 ENHRY and CDR2 SYGVKD. Written as DNA, the CDR3 is TGTGCCATCAGTGAGACCCTGAGACGGGATCACTACGAGCAGTACTTC. As protein: CAISETLRRDHYEQYF.

J is TRBJ2-7 and V is TRBV5-1, with TRBD1 matching over 7 bases. The CDR3 runs to 15 residues. The V gene end was trimmed by 1 base and the J gene end by 2 bases; junction bases not matched to a gene: 6. Germline V gene sequence: CDR1 SGHRS, CDR2 YFSETQ. CDR3 sequence (DNA): TGCGCCAGCAGCTTGAATCCAGGGGGTCCCTACGAGCAGTACTTC. The encoded protein is CASSLNPGGPYEQYF.

CDR3 loop: CASSQTSGVYEQYF. The CDR3 DNA reads as TGCGCCAGCAGCCAGACTAGCGGGGTCTACGAGCAGTACTTC. V usage is TRBV5-1 and J usage is TRBJ2-7; 11 bases agree with TRBD2. V shed 4 bases, J shed 3 bases, and the junction held 3 bases outside the gene matches. The CDR3 is 14 amino acids. Germline lookup yields CDR1 SGHRS and CDR2 YFSETQ.

This clone has just one count. The rearrangement links TRBV5-1 to TRBJ1-6, with 8 bases identical to TRBD1. Trimming cost V 0 bases and J 7 bases; bases outside gene matches: 9. The germline gives CDR1 SGHRS, CDR2 YFSETQ. This CDR3 is built from 17 residues. The CDR3 loop is CASSLDGSQGGNSPLHF. CDR3 nucleotide sequence: TGCGCCAGCAGCTTGGATGGCTCACAGGGGGGGAATTCACCCCTCCACTTT.

The chain combines TRBV5-1 with TRBJ2-5, with TRBD2 matching over 8 bases. This CDR3 contains 16 residues. Per the germline V gene, CDR1 is SGHRS and CDR2 is YFSETQ. Trimming at V came to 0 bases and at J to 2 bases, leaving 6 bases not matched to a gene. CDR3 sequence (DNA): TGCGCCAGCAGCTTGGGGCCAGCGGGGGCGCAAGAGACCCAGTACTTC. This translates into CASSLGPAGAQETQYF.

This clone was recorded a few times. V is TRBV11-3 and J is TRBJ1-1; 8 nucleotides align to TRBD1. Germline V lookup: CDR1 SGHNT, CDR2 YENEEA. Trimming at V came to 1 base and at J to 8 bases, leaving 12 bases not matched to a gene. This CDR3 is 16 amino acids long. CDR3: CASSLGGQAISPEAFF. The CDR3 DNA follows: TGTGCCAGCAGCTTAGGGGGACAGGCCATTTCCCCGGAAGCTTTCTTT.

The chain couples TRBV18 to TRBJ1-1; D unresolved. V lost 8 bases and J lost 3, with 10 bases in between. Germline CDR1 reads KGHSH; CDR2 reads LQKENI. CDR3 length: 12 residues. Written as DNA, the CDR3 is TGTGCCAGCCGCGACCGGGACACTGAAGCTTTCTTT. This codes for CASRDRDTEAFF.

The chain combines TRBV28 with TRBJ1-2, with 9 bases aligning to TRBD1. The CDR3 is 16 residues long. The germline gives CDR1 MDHEN, CDR2 SYDVKM. V lost 6 bases to trimming and J lost 4 bases; unmatched junction nucleotides: 12. The CDR3 sequence: CASRGGGQGAAYGYTF. The CDR3 region has the DNA TGTGCCAGCAGAGGGGGGGGACAGGGCGCGGCCTATGGCTACACCTTC.

The genes are TRBV10-2 and TRBJ2-1; D possibly corresponds to TRBD2 (5 bases). V was clipped by 5 bases and J by 2 bases, with 13 bases between them. This CDR3 has 15 amino acids. Looked up from germline, CDR1 is WSHSY and CDR2 is SAAADI. The CDR3 reads CASSSGRGPYNEQFF. The CDR3 DNA follows: TGCGCCAGCAGTAGTGGGAGAGGGCCCTACAATGAGCAGTTCTTC.

The chain has TRBV28 and TRBJ2-3, with TRBD2 identical over 12 bases. Per germline, CDR1 MDHEN and CDR2 SYDVKM. Trimming removed 11 bases from V and 0 bases from J; junction bases left unmatched: 3. There are 14 residues in the CDR3. CDR3 DNA: TGTGCCGCTGGGACTAGCGGGAGCACAGATACGCAGTATTTT. Residues: CAAGTSGSTDTQYF. The full variable domain, rest sourced from reference TRBV28 and TRBJ2-3, is DVKVTQSSRYLVKRTGEKVFLECVQDMDHENMFWYRQDPGLGLRLIYFSYDVKMKEKGDIPEGYSVSREKKERFSLILESASTNQTSMYLCAAGTSGSTDTQYFGPGTRLTVL.

The chain combines TRBV6-1 with TRBJ1-5; TRBD1 matches at 8 bases. Germline values: CDR1 MNHNS, CDR2 SASEGT. The CDR3 consists of 19 residues. V lost 0 bases and J lost 2; bases outside the gene matches: 12. The CDR3 reads CASSEAPPGGVTGNQPQHF. The CDR3 DNA is TGTGCCAGCAGTGAAGCGCCTCCAGGGGGCGTTACGGGCAATCAGCCCCAGCATTTT.

This chain uses TRBV28 with TRBJ2-7, with 10 nucleotides matching TRBD2. The length of the CDR3 is 15 residues. Germline V gene data show CDR1 as MDHEN and CDR2 as SYDVKM. The junction had 6 bases not matched to a gene; V was cut back by 2 bases and J by 5 bases. The DNA for the CDR3 is TGTGCCAGCAGTTTACCCTCTAGCGGGAGAGACGAGCAGTACTTC. It specifies CASSLPSSGRDEQYF.

This sequence joins TRBV7-2 and TRBJ1-2, with D perhaps matching TRBD1 (5 bases). The CDR3 length is 14 residues. V was cut by 5 bases and J by 4 bases, with 14 bases left in between. Germline V gene lookup returns CDR1 SGHTA and CDR2 FQGNSA. As DNA, the CDR3 is TGTGCCAGCAGCATTAGTAAGGGGCTCTATGGCTACACCTTC. It translates to CASSISKGLYGYTF.

The rearrangement uses TRBV11-3 and TRBJ2-7; 7 nucleotides align to TRBD1. CDR1 SGHNT and CDR2 YENEEA come from the germline V gene. V was pared by 1 base and J by 6 bases, with 6 bases of the junction left unmatched. The CDR3 has 14 residues. The CDR3 nucleotides are TGTGCCAGCAGCTTAGGAGGGGGCCACGTCGAGCAGTACTTC. Translating gives CASSLGGGHVEQYF.

This chain uses TRBV29-1 with TRBJ2-7; the match to TRBD2 covers 9 bases. Germline V gives CDR1 SQVTM, CDR2 ANQGSEA. The CDR3 is 12 amino acids. J gave up 6 bases and V 7 bases, and 7 bases lay outside the gene matches. The DNA for the CDR3 is TGCAGCGGAGGGTTGCGGGGGGGCGAGCAGTACTTC. Its translation: CSGGLRGGEQYF.

The V gene is TRBV2, the J gene TRBJ1-1; 7 bases are a match to TRBD1. The CDR3 covers 14 residues. Per the germline V gene, CDR1 is SNHLY and CDR2 is FYNNEI. J gave up 10 bases and V 4 bases, and 12 bases lay outside the gene matches. CDR3 sequence (DNA): TGTGCCAGCAGTGTTCATGAGTCGGCAGGGGGAGCTTTCTTT. Residues: CASSVHESAGGAFF.

The chain's CDR3 is CASSEYGSSYEQYF. The CDR3 nucleotides are TGTGCCAGCAGTGAATATGGCAGTTCCTACGAGCAGTACTTC. V gene TRBV25-1 combines with J gene TRBJ2-7; unclear D gene. Germline V lookup: CDR1 MGHDK, CDR2 SYGVNS. Trimming stripped 0 bases from V and 1 base from J, with 7 bases between. The CDR3 length is 14 residues.